In its sample, the clone carrying this T cell receptor beta chain was seen a few times. What it recognizes is unknown. The data belong to a study of early T cells in non-severe SARS-CoV-2 infection. About the research overall: Chains were not paired, and sequencing was done on bulk RNA from unsorted whole blood. Study-level findings and limits: Clonotype matching in VDJdb favored anti-spike CD8 responses and did not capture private and CD4 specificities.

CDR3 length equals 14 residues. V gave up 2 bases and J gave up 1 base, with 6 bases separating them. Germline CDR1 reads MNHEY; CDR2 reads SMNVEV (reference sequence). Tagging with unique molecular identifiers was applied to individual cDNA molecules. TCRdb processed the 5' RACE reads anew with MiXCR; each CDR3 protein has one entry. The sample lists some 57,000 distinct CDR3 sequences, 10% seen once, with about 4.3% in the top ten. This sequence was found in an adult who was a healthcare worker with PCR-confirmed SARS-CoV-2 infection or an uninfected control (not recorded which). The genes are TRBV27 and TRBJ2-4; D is unresolved. The sample consisted of whole blood. This chain's CDR3 is CASSLNGAKNIQYF. The CDR3 coding sequence is TGTGCCAGCAGTTTAAATGGGGCCAAAAACATTCAGTACTTC.